The T cell receptor beta chain under discussion was sequenced for a study of tumor and adjacent non-tumor tissue in lung cancer. The study, taken as a whole, reports: Significantly higher TCR diversity was found in tumor than normal lung.

The template was RNA from unsorted bulk tissue. Distant lung tissue was collected more than 3 cm away from the tumor edge. Chemotherapy-naive patients with new lung cancer underwent thoracic surgery in China, August–late 2014. A word on this clonotype: Antigen unknown. The junction differs from germline at one of its ends, possibly a read error.

A modified ARM-PCR protocol with three rounds of nested PCR amplified TCRbeta. TCRdb reprocessed the multiplex PCR reads with MiXCR, giving one entry per CDR3 protein. The sample carries more than 55,000 distinct CDR3 sequences, roughly 60% recorded once. The germline CDR1 and CDR2 sequences are MNHNS and SASEGT. The CDR3 covers 12 residues. This receptor was identified in a man between 70 and 80 years old with non-small cell lung cancer. The gene calls are TRBV6-1 and TRBJ2-7; D gene uncertain. The sample comprised distant non-tumor lung tissue. The CDR3 nucleotides are TGTGCCAGGAGTGCTCAGGCCTCCGAGCAGTACTTC. Protein product: CARSAQASEQYF.